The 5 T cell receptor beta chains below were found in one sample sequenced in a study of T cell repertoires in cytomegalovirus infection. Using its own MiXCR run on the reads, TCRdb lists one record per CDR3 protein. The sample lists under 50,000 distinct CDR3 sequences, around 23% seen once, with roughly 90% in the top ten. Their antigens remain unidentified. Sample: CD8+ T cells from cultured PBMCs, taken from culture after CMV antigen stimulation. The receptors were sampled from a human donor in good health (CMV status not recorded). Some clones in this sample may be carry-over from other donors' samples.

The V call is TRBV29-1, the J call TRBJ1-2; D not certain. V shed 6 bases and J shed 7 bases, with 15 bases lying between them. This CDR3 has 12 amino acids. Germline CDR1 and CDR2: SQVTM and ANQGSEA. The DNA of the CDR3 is TGCAGCGTCCCCAAGGAGATGGGTGGCTACACCTTC. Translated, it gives CSVPKEMGGYTF.

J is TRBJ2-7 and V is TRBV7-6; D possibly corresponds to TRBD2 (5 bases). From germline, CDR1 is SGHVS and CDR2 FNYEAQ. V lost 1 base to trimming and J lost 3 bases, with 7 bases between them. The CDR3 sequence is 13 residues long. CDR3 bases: TGTGCCAGCAGCTTAGAGCGGAACTACGAGCAGTACTTC. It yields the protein CASSLERNYEQYF. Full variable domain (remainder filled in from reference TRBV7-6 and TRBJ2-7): GAGVSQSPRYKVTKRGQDVALRCDPISGHVSLYWYRQALGQGPEFLTYFNYEAQQDKSGLPNDRFSAERPEGSISTLTIQRTEQRDSAMYRCASSLERNYEQYFGPGTRLTVT.

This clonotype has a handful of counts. The DNA of the CDR3 is TGTGCCAGCAGTTGGACGGGGAGAACTGAAGCTTTCTTT. Translating it yields CASSWTGRTEAFF. The V call is TRBV12-3 or TRBV12-4, the J call TRBJ1-1; D unclear. Trimming shortened V by 4 bases and J by 5 bases, and 11 bases separated the two germline ends. This CDR3 region has 13 residues.

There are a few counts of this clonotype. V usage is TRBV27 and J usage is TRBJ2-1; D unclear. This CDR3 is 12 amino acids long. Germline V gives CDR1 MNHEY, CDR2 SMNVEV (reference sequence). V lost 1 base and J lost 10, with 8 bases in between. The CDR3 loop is CASSLLGREQFF. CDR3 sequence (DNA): TGTGCCAGCAGTTTATTGGGTAGGGAGCAGTTCTTC.

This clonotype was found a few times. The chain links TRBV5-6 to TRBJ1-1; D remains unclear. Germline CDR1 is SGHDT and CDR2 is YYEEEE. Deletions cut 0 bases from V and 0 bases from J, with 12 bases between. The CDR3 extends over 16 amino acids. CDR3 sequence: CASSLAPVLVNTEAFF. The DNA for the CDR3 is TGTGCCAGCAGCTTGGCCCCCGTATTGGTGAACACTGAAGCTTTCTTT.